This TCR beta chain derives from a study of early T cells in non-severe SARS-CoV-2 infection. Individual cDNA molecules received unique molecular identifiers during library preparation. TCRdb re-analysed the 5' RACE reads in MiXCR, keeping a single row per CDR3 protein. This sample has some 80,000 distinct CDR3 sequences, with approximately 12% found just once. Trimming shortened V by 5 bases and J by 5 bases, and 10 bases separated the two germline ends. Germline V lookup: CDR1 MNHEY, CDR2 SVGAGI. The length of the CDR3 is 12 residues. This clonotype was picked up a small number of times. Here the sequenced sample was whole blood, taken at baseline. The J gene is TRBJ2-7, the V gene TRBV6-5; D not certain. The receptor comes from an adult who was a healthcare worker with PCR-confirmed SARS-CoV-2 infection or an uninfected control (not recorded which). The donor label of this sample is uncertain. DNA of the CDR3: TGTGCCAGCAGTCGCAGTTCCCACGAGCAGTACTTC. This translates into CASSRSSHEQYF.